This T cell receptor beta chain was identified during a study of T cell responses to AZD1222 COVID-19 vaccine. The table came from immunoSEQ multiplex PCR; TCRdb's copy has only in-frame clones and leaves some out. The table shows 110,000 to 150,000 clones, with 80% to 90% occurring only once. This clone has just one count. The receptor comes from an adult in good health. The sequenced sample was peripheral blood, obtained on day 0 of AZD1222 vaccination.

The CDR3 DNA follows: TGTGCCAGTAGTATAGTAGCAGGTCTGGGCACAGATACGCAGTATTTT. Translated, it gives CASSIVAGLGTDTQYF. The chain has TRBV19 and TRBJ2-3; D call uncertain. The germline V gene has CDR1 LNHDA and CDR2 SQIVND (reference sequence). Trimming left V 1 base short and J 1 base short, with 12 bases between. CDR3 length equals 16 residues. Combining the CDR3 with reference TRBV19 and TRBJ2-3 gives the whole variable domain DGGITQSPKYLFRKEGQNVTLSCEQNLNHDAMYWYRQDPGQGLRLIYYSQIVNDFQKGDIAEGYSVSREKKESFPLTVTSAQKNPTAFYLCASSIVAGLGTDTQYFGPGTRLTVL.